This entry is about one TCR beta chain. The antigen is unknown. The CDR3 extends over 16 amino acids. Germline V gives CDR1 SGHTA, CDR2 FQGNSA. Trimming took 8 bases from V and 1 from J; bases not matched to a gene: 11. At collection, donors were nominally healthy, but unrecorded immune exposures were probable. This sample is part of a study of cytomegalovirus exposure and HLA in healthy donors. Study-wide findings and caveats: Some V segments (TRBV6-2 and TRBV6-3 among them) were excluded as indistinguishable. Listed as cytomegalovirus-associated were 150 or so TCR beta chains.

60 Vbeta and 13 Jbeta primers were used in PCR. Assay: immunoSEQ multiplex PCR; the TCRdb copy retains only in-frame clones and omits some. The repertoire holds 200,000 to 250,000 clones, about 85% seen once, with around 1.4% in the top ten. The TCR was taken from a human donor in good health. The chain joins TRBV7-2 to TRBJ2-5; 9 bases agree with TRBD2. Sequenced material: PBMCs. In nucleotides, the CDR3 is TGTGCCAGCTTAGAAGCCCTAGCGGGGCGCCAAGAGACCCAGTACTTC. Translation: CASLEALAGRQETQYF.